Below, one T cell receptor beta chain is given with its context. The entry originates in a study of control samples from healthy donors and cancer patients. CDR3 length equals 13 residues. The V gene's germline CDR1 is MNHEY and CDR2 SVGAGI. Trimming cost V 2 bases and J 2 bases, with 7 bases left between them. Sequencing used immunoSEQ multiplex PCR; TCRdb keeps in-frame clones, though not all of them. This repertoire shows approximately 79,000 clones, around 91% found once; its top ten account for under 7.5%. This TCR was sampled from a man in his forties or fifties in good health. The sample consisted of blood. This rearrangement joins TRBV6-5 to TRBJ2-7; D gene ambiguous. For the CDR3, the DNA is TGTGCCAGCAGTTACGGGGAACCCTACGAGCAGTACTTC. This sequence encodes CASSYGEPYEQYF.